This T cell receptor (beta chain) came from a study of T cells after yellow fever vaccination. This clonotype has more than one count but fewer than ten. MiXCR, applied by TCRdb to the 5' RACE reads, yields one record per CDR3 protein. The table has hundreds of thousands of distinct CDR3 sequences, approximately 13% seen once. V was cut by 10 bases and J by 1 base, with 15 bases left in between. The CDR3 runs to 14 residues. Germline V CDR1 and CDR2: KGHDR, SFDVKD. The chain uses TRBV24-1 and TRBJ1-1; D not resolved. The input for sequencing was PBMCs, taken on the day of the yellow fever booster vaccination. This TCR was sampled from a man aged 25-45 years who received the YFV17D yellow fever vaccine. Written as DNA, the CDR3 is TGTGCCACTAACCCCGGTGGGGAGAACACTGAAGCTTTCTTT. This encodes CATNPGGENTEAFF.